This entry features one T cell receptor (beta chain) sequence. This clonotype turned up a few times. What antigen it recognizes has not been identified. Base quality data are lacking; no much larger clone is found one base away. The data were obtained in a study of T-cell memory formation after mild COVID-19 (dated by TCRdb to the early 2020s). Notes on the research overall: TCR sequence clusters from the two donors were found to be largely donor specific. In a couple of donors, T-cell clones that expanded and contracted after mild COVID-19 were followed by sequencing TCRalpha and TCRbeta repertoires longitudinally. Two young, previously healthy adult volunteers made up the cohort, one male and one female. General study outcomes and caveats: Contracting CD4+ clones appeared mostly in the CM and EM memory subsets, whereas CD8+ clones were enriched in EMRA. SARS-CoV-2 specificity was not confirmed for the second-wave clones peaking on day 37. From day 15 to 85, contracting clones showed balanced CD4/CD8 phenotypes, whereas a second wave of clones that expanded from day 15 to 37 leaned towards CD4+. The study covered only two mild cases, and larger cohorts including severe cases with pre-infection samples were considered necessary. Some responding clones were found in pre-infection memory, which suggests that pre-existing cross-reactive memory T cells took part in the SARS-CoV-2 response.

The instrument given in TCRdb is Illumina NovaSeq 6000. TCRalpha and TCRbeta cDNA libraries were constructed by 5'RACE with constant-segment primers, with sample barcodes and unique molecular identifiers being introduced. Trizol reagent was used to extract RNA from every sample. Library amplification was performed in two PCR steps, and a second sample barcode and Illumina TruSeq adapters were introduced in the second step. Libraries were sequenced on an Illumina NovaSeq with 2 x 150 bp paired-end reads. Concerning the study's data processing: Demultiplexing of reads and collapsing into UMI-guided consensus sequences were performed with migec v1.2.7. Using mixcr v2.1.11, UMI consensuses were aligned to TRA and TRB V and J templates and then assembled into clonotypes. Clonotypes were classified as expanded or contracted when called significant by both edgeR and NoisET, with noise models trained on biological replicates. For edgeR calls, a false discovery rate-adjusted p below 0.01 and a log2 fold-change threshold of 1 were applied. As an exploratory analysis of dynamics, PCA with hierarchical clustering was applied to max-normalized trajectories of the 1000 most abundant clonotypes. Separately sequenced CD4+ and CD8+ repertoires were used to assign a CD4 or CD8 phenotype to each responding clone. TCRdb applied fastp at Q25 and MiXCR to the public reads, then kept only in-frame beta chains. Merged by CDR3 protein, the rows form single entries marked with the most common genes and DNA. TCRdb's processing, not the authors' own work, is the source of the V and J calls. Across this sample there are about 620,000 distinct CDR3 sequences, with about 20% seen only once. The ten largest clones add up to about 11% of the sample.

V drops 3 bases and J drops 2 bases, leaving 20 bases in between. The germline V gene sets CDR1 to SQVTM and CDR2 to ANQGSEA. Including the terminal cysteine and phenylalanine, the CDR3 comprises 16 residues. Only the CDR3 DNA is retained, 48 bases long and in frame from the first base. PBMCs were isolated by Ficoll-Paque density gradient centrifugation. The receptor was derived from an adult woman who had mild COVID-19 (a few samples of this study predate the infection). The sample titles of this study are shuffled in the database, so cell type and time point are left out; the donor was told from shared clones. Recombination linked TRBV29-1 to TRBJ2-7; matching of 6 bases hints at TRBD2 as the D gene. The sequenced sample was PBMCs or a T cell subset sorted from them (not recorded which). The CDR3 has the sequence CSVEGLGHIRPYEQYF. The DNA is TGCAGCGTTGAGGGACTGGGCCATATTCGGCCCTACGAGCAGTACTTC.